This TCR beta chain was found in a study of T-cell reconstitution after alpha-beta-depleted transplantation in children. Overall study results and limits: The study reportedly traced alpha-beta T cells about two months after transplant to several hundred expanded graft clones. It was newly produced T cells that mostly accounted for T-cell counts and diversity one year after transplant.

Notes on this clonotype: Its antigen is still unknown.

The library targeted TCRbeta and was prepared with unique molecular identifiers. TCRdb used MiXCR to reprocess the PCR reads, holding one entry per CDR3 protein. The sample consists of 480,000 or so distinct CDR3 sequences, about 10% of them appearing once. V lost 4 bases, J lost 1 base, and 11 bases lay in between. Germline V gene sequence: CDR1 SGHRS, CDR2 YFSETQ. The CDR3 has 14 residues. The genes are TRBV5-1 and TRBJ2-5; D is unresolved. The material sequenced was PBMCs, taken before TCRalphabeta/CD19-depleted stem cell transplant. The receptor was isolated from a child between 2 and 9 years old with inherited bone marrow failure, due to receive a stem cell transplant. This CDR3 is CASSIQAIQETQYF. Here the CDR3 DNA reads TGCGCCAGCAGCATCCAAGCGATCCAAGAGACCCAGTACTTC.